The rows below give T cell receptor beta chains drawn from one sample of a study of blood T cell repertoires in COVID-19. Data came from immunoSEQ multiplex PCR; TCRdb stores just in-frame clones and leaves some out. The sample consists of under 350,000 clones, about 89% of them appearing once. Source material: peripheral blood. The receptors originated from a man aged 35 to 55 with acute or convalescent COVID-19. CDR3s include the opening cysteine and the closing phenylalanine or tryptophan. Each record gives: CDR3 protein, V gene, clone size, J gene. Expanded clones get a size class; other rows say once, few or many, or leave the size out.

CDR3: CASSFRLGHYGYTF
V: TRBV5-4
size: -
J: TRBJ1-2

CDR3: CASSEAGGSYGYTF
V: TRBV10-2
size: -
J: TRBJ1-2

CDR3: CASSLRDRGDEQYF
V: TRBV5-1
size: few
J: TRBJ2-7

CDR3: CASSQGGTQYF
V: TRBV3-1/TRBV3-2
size: -
J: TRBJ2-3

CDR3: CASSLSGGGRDGYTF
V: TRBV27
size: -
J: TRBJ1-2

CDR3: CASSEAGLRGYTF
V: TRBV6-1
size: -
J: TRBJ1-2

CDR3: CASSSQGYEQYF
V: TRBV11-1
size: -
J: TRBJ2-7

CDR3: CASSLGGDPDEKLFF
V: TRBV5-5
size: few
J: TRBJ1-4

CDR3: CASSLFRRRSGATEAFF
V: TRBV7-8
size: -
J: TRBJ1-1

CDR3: CASSQRGGDNQPQHF
V: TRBV11-2
size: -
J: TRBJ1-5

CDR3: CAISEREPGNTIYF
V: TRBV10-3
size: few
J: TRBJ1-3

CDR3: CASSTFRGLGANVLTF
V: TRBV19
size: -
J: TRBJ2-6

CDR3: CASSEALGGSRGYTF
V: TRBV6-1
size: -
J: TRBJ1-2

CDR3: CASSFTRADTQYF
V: TRBV11-1
size: -
J: TRBJ2-3

CDR3: CASQGQGVGKLFF
V: TRBV6-5
size: -
J: TRBJ1-4

CDR3: CAWSPIGGDINQPQHF
V: TRBV30
size: -
J: TRBJ1-5

CDR3: CASRLNPDRVGTNTEAFF
V: TRBV27
size: -
J: TRBJ1-1

CDR3: CAISESGGVGYTEAFF
V: TRBV10-3
size: -
J: TRBJ1-1

CDR3: CASSYTQGAGNTIYF
V: TRBV2
size: -
J: TRBJ1-3

CDR3: CASRSGGAGTDTQYF
V: TRBV6-5
size: -
J: TRBJ2-3

CDR3: CASSGGANEKLFF
V: TRBV2
size: few
J: TRBJ1-4

CDR3: CASSWSNYANEQYF
V: TRBV5-1
size: once
J: TRBJ2-7

CDR3: CASSALGQAAYSGNTIYF
V: TRBV9
size: -
J: TRBJ1-3

CDR3: CAWTGTYNEQFF
V: TRBV30
size: -
J: TRBJ2-1

CDR3: CASSFQQGAFF
V: TRBV2
size: -
J: TRBJ1-1

CDR3: CASSIQPGGYTF
V: TRBV9
size: -
J: TRBJ1-2

CDR3: CASRAGQLNQPQHF
V: TRBV6-5
size: -
J: TRBJ1-5

CDR3: CASSDRLGTGGSYEQYF
V: TRBV2
size: -
J: TRBJ2-7

CDR3: CASSAPGGGTQYF
V: TRBV6-5
size: -
J: TRBJ2-3

CDR3: CASSSYLGLSGDTQYF
V: TRBV7-2
size: -
J: TRBJ2-3

CDR3: CASSSPSGAFYEQYF
V: TRBV6-2/TRBV6-3
size: -
J: TRBJ2-7

CDR3: CASGKGNSYNEQFF
V: TRBV2
size: -
J: TRBJ2-1

CDR3: CASSVYGGQSSGANVLTF
V: TRBV6-1
size: -
J: TRBJ2-6

CDR3: CASSELQGGDSPLHF
V: TRBV6-1
size: -
J: TRBJ1-6

CDR3: CASRRQGGDQPQHF
V: TRBV6-5
size: -
J: TRBJ1-5

CDR3: CASGRTGELFF
V: TRBV2
size: few
J: TRBJ2-2

CDR3: CASSQNPGTGPNQPQHF
V: TRBV5-6
size: -
J: TRBJ1-5

CDR3: CASGLAHQAGGADTEAFF
V: TRBV12-5
size: -
J: TRBJ1-1

CDR3: CASSWTGNYNEQFF
V: TRBV5-1
size: -
J: TRBJ2-1

CDR3: CASSQGELFF
V: TRBV12-3/TRBV12-4
size: -
J: TRBJ2-2

CDR3: CASSVGQITDTQYF
V: TRBV11-2
size: -
J: TRBJ2-3

CDR3: CATSRSGQGWGGNQPQHF
V: TRBV15
size: -
J: TRBJ1-5

CDR3: CASSQTYNSPLHF
V: TRBV27
size: once
J: TRBJ1-6

CDR3: CASSLLQGTGELFF
V: TRBV5-1
size: -
J: TRBJ2-2

CDR3: CASRVAKGSGANVLTF
V: TRBV11-3
size: -
J: TRBJ2-6

CDR3: CASSLGHLEHF
V: TRBV19
size: -
J: TRBJ1-5

CDR3: CASSENSGTNEQFF
V: TRBV13
size: -
J: TRBJ2-1

CDR3: CASSLRAPGTNTGELFF
V: TRBV7-6
size: -
J: TRBJ2-2

CDR3: CASSPGTVNEQYF
V: TRBV5-1
size: few
J: TRBJ2-7

CDR3: CASSQVWDRGEKLFF
V: TRBV4-1
size: few
J: TRBJ1-4

CDR3: CASSLDRPNTEAFF
V: TRBV5-1
size: -
J: TRBJ1-1

CDR3: CASMDRGWTEAFF
V: TRBV12-3/TRBV12-4
size: -
J: TRBJ1-1

CDR3: CASSELRTAEAFF
V: TRBV6-1
size: -
J: TRBJ1-1

CDR3: CASSQDHLPPTDTQYF
V: TRBV3-1/TRBV3-2
size: -
J: TRBJ2-3